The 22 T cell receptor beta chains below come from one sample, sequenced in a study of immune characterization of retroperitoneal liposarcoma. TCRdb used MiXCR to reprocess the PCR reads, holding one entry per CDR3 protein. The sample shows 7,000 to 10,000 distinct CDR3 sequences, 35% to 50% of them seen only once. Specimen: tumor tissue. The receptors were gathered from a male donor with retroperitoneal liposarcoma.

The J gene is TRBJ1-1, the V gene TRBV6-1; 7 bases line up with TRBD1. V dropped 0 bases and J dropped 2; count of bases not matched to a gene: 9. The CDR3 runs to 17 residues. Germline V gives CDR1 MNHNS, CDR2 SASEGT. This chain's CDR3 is CASSEAVWDSLNTEAFF. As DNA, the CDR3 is TGTGCCAGCAGTGAAGCTGTGTGGGACAGCCTTAACACTGAAGCTTTCTTT.

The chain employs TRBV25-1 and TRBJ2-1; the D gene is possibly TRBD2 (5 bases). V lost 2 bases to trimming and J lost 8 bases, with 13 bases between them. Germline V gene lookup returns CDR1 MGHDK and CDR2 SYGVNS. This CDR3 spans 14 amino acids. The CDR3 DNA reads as TGTGCCAGCAGTGAAGAGGGTCTAGTCCATGAGCAGTTCTTC. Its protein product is CASSEEGLVHEQFF.

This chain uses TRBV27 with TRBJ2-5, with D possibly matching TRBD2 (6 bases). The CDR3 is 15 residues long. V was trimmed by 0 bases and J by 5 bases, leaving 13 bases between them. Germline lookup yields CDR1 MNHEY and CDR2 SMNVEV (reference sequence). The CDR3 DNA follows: TGTGCCAGCAGTTTATCTGCCGGGAGCTTGGAGACCCAGTACTTC. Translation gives CASSLSAGSLETQYF.

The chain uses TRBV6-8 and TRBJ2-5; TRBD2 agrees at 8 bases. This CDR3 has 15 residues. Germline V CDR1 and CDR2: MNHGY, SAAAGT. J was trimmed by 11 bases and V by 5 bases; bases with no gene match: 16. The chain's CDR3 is CASSAQREIISKQYF. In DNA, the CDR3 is TGTGCCAGCAGTGCCCAGCGGGAGATAATCTCCAAGCAGTACTTC.

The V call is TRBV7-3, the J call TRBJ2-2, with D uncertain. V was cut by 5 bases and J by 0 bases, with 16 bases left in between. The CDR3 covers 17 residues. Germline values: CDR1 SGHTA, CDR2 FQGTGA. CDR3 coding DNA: TGTGCCAGCAGCCTCCTTAACGGACGGGCGAACACCGGGGAGCTGTTTTTT. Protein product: CASSLLNGRANTGELFF.

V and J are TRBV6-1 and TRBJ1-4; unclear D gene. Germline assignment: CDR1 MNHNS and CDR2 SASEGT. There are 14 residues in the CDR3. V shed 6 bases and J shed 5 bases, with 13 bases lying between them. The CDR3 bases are TGTGCCAGCAGGAAAACCCAGTCGAATGAAAAACTGTTTTTT. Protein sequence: CASRKTQSNEKLFF.

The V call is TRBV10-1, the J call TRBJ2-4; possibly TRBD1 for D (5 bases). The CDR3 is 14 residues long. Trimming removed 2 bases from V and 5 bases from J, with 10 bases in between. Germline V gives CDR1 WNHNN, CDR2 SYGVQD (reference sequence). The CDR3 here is CASSEGARENIQYF. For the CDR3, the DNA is TGCGCCAGCAGTGAGGGGGCCCGCGAAAACATTCAGTACTTC.

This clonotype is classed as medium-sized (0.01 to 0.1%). The CDR3 region has the DNA TGTGCCAGCAGCGCCCCTAGTCTTTCGCAGTATTTT. It yields the protein CASSAPSLSQYF. The chain joins TRBV7-2 to TRBJ2-3; D gene uncertain. Germline V CDR1 and CDR2: SGHTA, FQGNSA. The CDR3 has 12 amino acids. V was cut by 5 bases and J by 10 bases, with 13 bases left in between.

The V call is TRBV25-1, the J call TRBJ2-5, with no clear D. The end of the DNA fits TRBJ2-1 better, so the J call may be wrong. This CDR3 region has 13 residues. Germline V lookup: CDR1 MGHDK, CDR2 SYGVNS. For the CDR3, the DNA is TGTGCCAGCAGTGAATCGAAAGGCTATGAGCAGTTCTTC. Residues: CASSESKGYEQFF.

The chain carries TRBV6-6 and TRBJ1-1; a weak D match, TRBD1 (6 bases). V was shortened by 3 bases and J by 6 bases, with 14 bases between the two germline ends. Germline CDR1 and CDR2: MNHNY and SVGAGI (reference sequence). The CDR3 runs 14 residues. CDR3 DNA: TGTGCCAGCAGTTATGGCCCAGGGGCTGCTGAAGCTTTCTTT. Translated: CASSYGPGAAEAFF.

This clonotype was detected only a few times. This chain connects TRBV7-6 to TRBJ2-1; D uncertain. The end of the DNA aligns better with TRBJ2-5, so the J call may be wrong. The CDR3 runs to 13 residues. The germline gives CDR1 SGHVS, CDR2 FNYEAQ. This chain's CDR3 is CASSLGVEETQYF. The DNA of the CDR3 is TGTGCCAGCAGCTTAGGGGTGGAAGAGACCCAGTACTTC.

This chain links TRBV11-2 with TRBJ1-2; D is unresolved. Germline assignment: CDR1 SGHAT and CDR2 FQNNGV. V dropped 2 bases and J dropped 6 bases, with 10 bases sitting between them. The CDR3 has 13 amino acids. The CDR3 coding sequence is TGTGCCAGCAGCTTACAACAGATCGATGGCTACACCTTC. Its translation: CASSLQQIDGYTF.

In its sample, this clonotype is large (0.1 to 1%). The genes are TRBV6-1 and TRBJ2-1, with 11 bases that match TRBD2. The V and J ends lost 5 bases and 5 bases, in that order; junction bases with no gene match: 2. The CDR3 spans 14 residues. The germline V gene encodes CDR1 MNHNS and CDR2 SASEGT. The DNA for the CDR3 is TGTGCCAGCAGTAGACTAGCGGGGAACAATGAGCAGTTCTTC. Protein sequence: CASSRLAGNNEQFF.

CDR3 in amino acids: CASGLATGTGVDNEQFF. Written as DNA, the CDR3 is TGTGCTAGTGGTTTGGCCACAGGGACGGGGGTAGACAATGAGCAGTTCTTC. The V and J genes are TRBV12-5 and TRBJ2-1, with D perhaps given as TRBD1 or TRBD2 (6 bases each). This CDR3 region has 17 residues. Germline-derived CDR1 and CDR2 are LGHNT and FRNRAP. Between the trimmed V and J ends, which lost 1 base and 5 bases, there was a span of 18 bases.

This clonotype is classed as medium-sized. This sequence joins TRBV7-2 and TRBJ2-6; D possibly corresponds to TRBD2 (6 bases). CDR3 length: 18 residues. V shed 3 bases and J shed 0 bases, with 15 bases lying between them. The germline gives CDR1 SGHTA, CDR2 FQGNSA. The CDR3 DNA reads TGTGCCAGCAGCTTGCAGCCAGCGGGTTTCTCTGGGGCCAACGTCCTGACTTTC. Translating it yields CASSLQPAGFSGANVLTF.

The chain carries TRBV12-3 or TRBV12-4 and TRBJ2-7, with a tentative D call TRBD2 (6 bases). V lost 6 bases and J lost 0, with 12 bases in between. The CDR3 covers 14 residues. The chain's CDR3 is CASRPGRSSYEQYF. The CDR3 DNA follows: TGTGCCAGCAGGCCTGGGAGGAGCTCCTACGAGCAGTACTTC.

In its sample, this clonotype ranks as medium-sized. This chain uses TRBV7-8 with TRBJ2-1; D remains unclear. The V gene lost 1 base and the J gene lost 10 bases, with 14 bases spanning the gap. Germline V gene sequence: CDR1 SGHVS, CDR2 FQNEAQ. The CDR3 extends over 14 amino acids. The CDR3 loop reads CASSLGAGIHEQFF. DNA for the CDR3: TGTGCCAGCAGCTTAGGGGCAGGTATCCACGAGCAGTTCTTC.

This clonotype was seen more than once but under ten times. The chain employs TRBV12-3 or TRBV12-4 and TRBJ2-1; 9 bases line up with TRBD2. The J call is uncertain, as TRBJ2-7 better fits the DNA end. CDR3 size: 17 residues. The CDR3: CASTPGRVSGRRYEQYF. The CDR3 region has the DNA TGTGCCAGCACTCCCGGGAGAGTTAGCGGGAGAAGGTACGAGCAGTACTTC.

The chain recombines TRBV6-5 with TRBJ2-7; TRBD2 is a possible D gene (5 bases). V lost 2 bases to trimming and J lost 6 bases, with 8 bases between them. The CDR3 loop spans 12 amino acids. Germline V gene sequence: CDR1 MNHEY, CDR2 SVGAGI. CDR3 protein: CASSYVGSEQYF. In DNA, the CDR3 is TGTGCCAGCAGTTACGTTGGGAGCGAGCAGTACTTC.

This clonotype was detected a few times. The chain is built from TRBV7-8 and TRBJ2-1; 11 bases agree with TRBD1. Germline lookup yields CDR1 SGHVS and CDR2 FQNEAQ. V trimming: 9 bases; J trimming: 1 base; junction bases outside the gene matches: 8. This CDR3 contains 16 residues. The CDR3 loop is CASFGQGAISYNEQFF. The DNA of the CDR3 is TGTGCCAGTTTCGGACAGGGGGCGATTTCCTACAATGAGCAGTTCTTC.

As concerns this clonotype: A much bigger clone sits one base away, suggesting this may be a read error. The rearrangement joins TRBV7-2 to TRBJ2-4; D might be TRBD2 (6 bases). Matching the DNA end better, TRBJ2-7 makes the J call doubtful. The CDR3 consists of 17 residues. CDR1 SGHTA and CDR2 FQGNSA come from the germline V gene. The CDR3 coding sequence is TGTGCCAGCAGCTTATATCCTAGCGTGAGGGCCGCCAACGAGCAGTACTTC. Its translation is CASSLYPSVRAANEQYF.

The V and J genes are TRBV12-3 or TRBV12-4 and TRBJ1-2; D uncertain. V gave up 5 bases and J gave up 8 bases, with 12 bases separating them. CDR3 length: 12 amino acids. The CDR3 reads CASSTRRIGYTF. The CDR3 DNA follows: TGTGCCAGCAGTACCAGGCGGATCGGCTACACCTTC.